This TCR beta chain was recovered during a study of blood T cell repertoires in COVID-19. Here immunoSEQ multiplex PCR was the method, and the copy in TCRdb shows in-frame clones only, minus some. This repertoire shows about 98,000 clones, roughly 80% found once; its top ten account for 15% to 20%. CDR3 size: 13 residues. J was trimmed by 3 bases and V by 7 bases; bases with no gene match: 5. Germline CDR1 SGHRS, CDR2 YFSETQ. The sequencing input was peripheral blood. The rearrangement links TRBV5-1 to TRBJ2-7; TRBD1 aligns across 9 bases. The TCR was taken from a man aged 80 or over with acute or convalescent COVID-19. The CDR3 nucleotides are TGCGCCAGCGGCGGGACAGGGAACTACGAGCAGTACTTC. As protein: CASGGTGNYEQYF. Looking up the rest from reference TRBV5-1 and TRBJ2-7 gives the full variable domain: KAGVTQTPRYLIKTRGQQVTLSCSPISGHRSVSWYQQTPGQGLQFLFEYFSETQRNKGNFPGRFSGRQFSNSRSEMNVSTLELGDSALYLCASGGTGNYEQYFGPGTRLTVT.